The 8 T cell receptor beta chains presented below share a single source sample, sequenced in a study of blood T cells in healthy people across ages. The authors ran a second PCR of 7 to 11 cycles using a sample-barcoded 5' primer and a J-beta primer mix. TCRdb processed the 5' RACE reads anew with MiXCR; each CDR3 protein has one entry. The sample lists approximately 1,700,000 distinct CDR3 sequences; 30% to 40% were seen once. Sequencing was performed on blood. All receptors derive from a human donor in good health.

This chain uses TRBV7-9 with TRBJ2-2; TRBD1 or TRBD2 may be the D gene (6 bases each). The V end was cut by 0 bases, the J end by 4 bases, with 21 bases between. The CDR3 length is 19 residues. Germline V gene sequence: CDR1 SEHNR, CDR2 FQNEAQ (reference sequence). Written as DNA, the CDR3 is TGTGCCAGCAGCTTAGCGCGGGACAAGGACCGTCCAGGCACCGGGGAGCTGTTTTTT. It translates to CASSLARDKDRPGTGELFF.

V usage is TRBV4-3 and J usage is TRBJ2-1, with D perhaps TRBD2 (6 bases). V shed 0 bases and J shed 3 bases, with 12 bases lying between them. Germline V gives CDR1 LGHNA, CDR2 YSLEER. The CDR3 has 16 residues. CDR3 residues: CASSQEGGEIYNEQFF. DNA for the CDR3: TGCGCCAGCAGCCAAGAAGGCGGGGAGATCTACAATGAGCAGTTCTTC.

This chain connects TRBV2 to TRBJ2-1; weak D call: TRBD1 (6 bases). Looked up from germline, CDR1 is SNHLY and CDR2 is FYNNEI. Trimming pared 7 bases from V and 5 bases from J, leaving 12 bases between. The CDR3 extends over 13 amino acids. CDR3 region: CASTRGWDNEQFF. CDR3 sequence (DNA): TGTGCCAGCACCAGGGGTTGGGACAATGAGCAGTTCTTC.

This clonotype appeared a few times. V usage is TRBV4-3 and J usage is TRBJ2-7; D may match TRBD1 or TRBD2 (6 bases each). Germline values: CDR1 LGHNA, CDR2 YSLEER. The CDR3 spans 16 residues. Trimming removed 0 bases from V and 0 bases from J, with 12 bases in between. The CDR3, as DNA: TGCGCCAGCAGCCAAGATTGGGGGGCAAGCTCCTACGAGCAGTACTTC. Translation: CASSQDWGASSYEQYF.

This clonotype was recorded a few times. The V and J genes are TRBV11-2 and TRBJ2-5, with TRBD1 matching over 9 bases. The germline V gene has CDR1 SGHAT and CDR2 FQNNGV. V lost 1 base to trimming and J lost 3 bases; unmatched junction nucleotides: 3. CDR3 size: 15 residues. The CDR3 is CASSLVRTGEETQYF. The CDR3, as DNA: TGTGCCAGCAGCTTAGTACGGACAGGGGAAGAGACCCAGTACTTC.

CDR3 protein: CASSLTGGSDYEQYF. CDR3 sequence (DNA): TGTGCCAGCAGCTTAACAGGGGGTAGTGACTACGAGCAGTACTTC. The chain has TRBV7-3 and TRBJ2-7, with a possible D match to TRBD1 (6 bases). Trimming cost V 0 bases and J 3 bases, with 12 bases left between them. CDR3 size: 15 residues. Per germline, CDR1 SGHTA and CDR2 FQGTGA. The whole variable domain, filled in from reference TRBV7-3 and TRBJ2-7, reads GAGVSQTPSNKVTEKGKYVELRCDPISGHTALYWYRQSLGQGPEFLIYFQGTGAADDSGLPNDRFFAVRPEGSVSTLKIQRTERGDSAVYLCASSLTGGSDYEQYFGPGTRLTVT.

Written as DNA, the CDR3 is TGTGCCAGCAGCTTAGGGGGCGAGGGCTACAATGAGCAGTTCTTC. Its translation: CASSLGGEGYNEQFF. The rearrangement joins TRBV5-6 to TRBJ2-1; 7 bases are a match to TRBD1. V dropped 2 bases and J dropped 3; count of bases not matched to a gene: 5. CDR1 is SGHDT, CDR2 YYEEEE, per germline. The CDR3 has 15 amino acids.

This clonotype was seen only a few times. The chain joins TRBV11-2 to TRBJ2-7; 11 nucleotides align to TRBD2. The CDR3 has 18 amino acids. Germline V gene lookup returns CDR1 SGHAT and CDR2 FQNNGV. The ends lost 0 bases at V and 0 bases at J; junction bases unmatched: 7. CDR3 nucleotides: TGTGCCAGCAGCTTAGATCTGCAGACTAGCGGGATCTCCTACGAGCAGTACTTC. This sequence encodes CASSLDLQTSGISYEQYF.